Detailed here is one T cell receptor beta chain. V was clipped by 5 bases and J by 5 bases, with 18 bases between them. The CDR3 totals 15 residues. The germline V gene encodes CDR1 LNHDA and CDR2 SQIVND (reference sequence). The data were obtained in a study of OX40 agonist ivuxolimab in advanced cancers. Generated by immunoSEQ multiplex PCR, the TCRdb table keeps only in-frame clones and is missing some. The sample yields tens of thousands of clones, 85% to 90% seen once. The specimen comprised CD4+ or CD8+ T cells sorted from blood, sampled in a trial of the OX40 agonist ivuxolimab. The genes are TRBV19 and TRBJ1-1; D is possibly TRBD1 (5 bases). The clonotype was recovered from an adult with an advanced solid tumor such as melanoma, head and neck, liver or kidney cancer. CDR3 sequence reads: CASSPRTFSGTEAFF. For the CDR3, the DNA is TGTGCCAGTAGTCCCCGGACATTTTCGGGTACTGAAGCTTTCTTT.